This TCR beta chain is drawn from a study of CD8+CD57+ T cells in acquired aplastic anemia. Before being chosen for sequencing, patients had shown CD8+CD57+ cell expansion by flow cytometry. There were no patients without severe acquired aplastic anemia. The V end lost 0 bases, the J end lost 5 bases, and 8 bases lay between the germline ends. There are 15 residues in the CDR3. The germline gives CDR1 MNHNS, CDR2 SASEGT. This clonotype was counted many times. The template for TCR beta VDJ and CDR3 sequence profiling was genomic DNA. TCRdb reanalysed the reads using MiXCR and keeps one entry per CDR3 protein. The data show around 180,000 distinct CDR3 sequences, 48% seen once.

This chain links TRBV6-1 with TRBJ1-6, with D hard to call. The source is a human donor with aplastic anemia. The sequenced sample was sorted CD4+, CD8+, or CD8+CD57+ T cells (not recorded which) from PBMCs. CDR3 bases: TGTGCCAGCAGTGAAGCGGGCACCGATAATTCACCCCTCCACTTT. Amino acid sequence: CASSEAGTDNSPLHF.